The source of this T cell receptor (beta chain) is a study of patients and donors after allogeneic stem cell transplantation. This clonotype has only a few counts. TCRdb analysed the RT-PCR reads with MiXCR anew, one entry per CDR3 protein. The sample includes over 350,000 distinct CDR3 sequences, 16% of them seen just once. CDR1 SQVTM and CDR2 ANQGSEA come from the germline V gene. The V gene lost 6 bases and the J gene lost 0 bases, with 9 bases spanning the gap. The CDR3 length is 13 residues. This receptor was identified in a human donor who was either an allogeneic HSCT recipient or a stem cell or donor lymphocyte infusion donor (not recorded which). It is not recorded whose cells these are; they may come from a transplant donor. The V and J genes are TRBV29-1 and TRBJ1-3; D not certain. Sequenced sample: blood, either unsorted or a sorted T cell fraction (not recorded which). The CDR3 sequence: CSVTRDSGNTIYF. In DNA, the CDR3 is TGCAGCGTGACACGCGACTCTGGAAACACCATATATTTT.